The T cell receptor beta chain under discussion was sequenced for a study of T cell responses to AZD1222 COVID-19 vaccine. Study-level results: In the spike-specific TCR repertoire, nearly half reportedly target unmutated variant regions. The CD4 TCRs associated with vaccination extended across spike and predominated at 160-218 and 743-854.

This table comes from immunoSEQ multiplex PCR, and its TCRdb copy is limited to in-frame clones, with some not included. The table has about 130,000 clones, 87% seen once. The sample holds a few counts of this clone. Its specificity is not known. This CDR3 is 12 amino acids long. V lost 8 bases, J lost 8 bases, and 12 bases lay in between. The origin of this receptor is an adult in good health. Sample: peripheral blood, taken on day 0 of AZD1222 vaccination. This chain connects TRBV12-3 or TRBV12-4 to TRBJ1-4; TRBD1 might be the D (5 bases). The CDR3 protein is CASLGVGEKLFF. In DNA form, the CDR3 reads TGTGCCAGCCTGGGGGTGGGAGAAAAACTGTTTTTT.